This T cell receptor (beta chain) was documented in a study of blood T cell repertoires in COVID-19. Trimming removed 3 bases from V and 0 bases from J, with 5 bases in between. This CDR3 region has 13 residues. This table comes from immunoSEQ multiplex PCR, and its TCRdb copy is limited to in-frame clones, with some not included. The table includes more than 150,000 clones, approximately 86% detected once. In this sample, this clone turned up once. V is TRBV12-3 or TRBV12-4 and J is TRBJ2-5; no reliable D call. The receptor comes from a woman aged 30 to 39 who had recovered from COVID-19. Specimen: PBMCs or T cells enriched from blood (not recorded which). In DNA form, the CDR3 reads TGTGCCAGCAGTTTCAATGACCAAGAGACCCAGTACTTC. Translation: CASSFNDQETQYF.